Listed below are T cell receptor beta chains from one sample, sequenced in a study of shared clonotypes between healthy human individuals. Profiled with immunoSEQ multiplex PCR; TCRdb holds only in-frame clones, not every one. The data show 700,000 or so clones, approximately 75% seen once. The material sequenced was memory CD4+ T cells sorted from blood. The receptor source for this set is a woman in her 30s in good health. CDR3s include the opening cysteine and the closing phenylalanine or tryptophan. D genes are given only for firm matches. Only some rows state a clone size, as once, few, many or a class for expanded clones.

D gene	V gene	J gene	clone size	CDR3 protein	CDR3 DNA
.	TRBV5-6	TRBJ2-7	.	CASSKHYEQYF	TGTGCCAGCAGCAAACACTACGAGCAGTACTTC
.	TRBV19	TRBJ2-3	.	CASSQGRGSTDTQYF	TGTGCCAGTAGCCAGGGGCGGGGGAGCACAGATACGCAGTATTTT
.	TRBV6-4	TRBJ2-7	.	CASSFNHYEQYF	TGTGCCAGCAGTTTTAACCACTACGAGCAGTACTTC
.	TRBV11-2	TRBJ1-1	.	CASSLKGGRNTEAFF	TGTGCCAGCAGCTTAAAAGGAGGGAGGAACACTGAAGCTTTCTTT
.	TRBV19	TRBJ1-5	.	CASSRDPSSNQPQHF	TGTGCCAGTAGCAGGGACCCCTCCAGCAATCAGCCCCAGCATTTT
.	TRBV2	TRBJ1-1	.	CASETSAVTEAFF	TGTGCCAGTGAGACATCAGCCGTCACTGAAGCTTTCTTT
.	TRBV30	TRBJ2-1	once	CAWKGRDKSYNEQFF	TGTGCCTGGAAGGGGAGGGACAAATCCTACAATGAGCAGTTCTTC
.	TRBV28	TRBJ1-1	.	CASSLQGRGAFF	TGTGCCAGCAGTTTACAAGGCCGAGGGGCTTTCTTT
.	TRBV27	TRBJ2-5	.	CASSSPRTDRQETQYF	TGTGCCAGCAGTTCCCCCCGGACAGACCGCCAAGAGACCCAGTACTTC
TRBD2	TRBV7-9	TRBJ2-5	.	CASSSTSGLETQYF	TGTGCCAGCAGCTCGACTAGCGGGCTGGAGACCCAGTACTTC
.	TRBV5-1	TRBJ2-5	many	CASSQHPGEVMETQYF	TGCGCCAGCAGCCAGCACCCAGGGGAGGTGATGGAGACCCAGTACTTC
.	TRBV18	TRBJ1-3	.	CASSFPDPSSGNTIYF	TGTGCCAGCTCATTTCCGGACCCGAGCTCTGGAAACACCATATATTTT
.	TRBV15	TRBJ2-1	once	CATSSHGPNEQFF	TGTGCCACCAGCAGTCACGGGCCTAATGAGCAGTTCTTC
.	TRBV21-1	TRBJ2-1	.	CASSKSPPTRRSYNEQFF	TGTGCCAGCAGCAAATCCCCCCCTACTAGGCGATCCTACAATGAGCAGTTCTTC
TRBD1	TRBV19	TRBJ1-3	.	CASSKGQGKISGNTIYF	TGTGCCAGTAGTAAGGGACAGGGCAAGATCTCTGGAAACACCATATATTTT
TRBD2	TRBV27	TRBJ2-5	many	CASRGGGSVETQYF	TGTGCCAGCAGGGGCGGGGGGTCAGTGGAGACCCAGTACTTC
.	TRBV28	TRBJ1-5	.	CASRWGYGVGNQPQHF	TGTGCCAGCAGATGGGGGTACGGCGTTGGCAATCAGCCCCAGCATTTT
TRBD1	TRBV7-7	TRBJ2-1	.	CASSPTGVGSYNEQFF	TGTGCCAGCAGCCCTACAGGGGTAGGCTCCTACAATGAGCAGTTCTTC
.	TRBV28	TRBJ1-2	.	CASSLDGGVVPFGYTF	TGTGCCAGCAGTTTAGATGGGGGCGTGGTCCCCTTTGGCTACACCTTC
.	TRBV28	TRBJ2-5	.	CASSPHSSPNQETQYF	TGTGCCAGCAGTCCCCACAGCTCACCTAACCAAGAGACCCAGTACTTC